A selection of T cell receptor beta chains follows, all from one sample in a study of beta chain features in type 1 diabetes. Sequencing was performed with immunoSEQ multiplex PCR; in TCRdb, only in-frame clones are kept and a portion is missing. The table includes approximately 330,000 clones, 11% detected once. Sample: naive CD4+ T cells from blood. Receptors were obtained from a woman under 40 in good health. Both conserved end residues are part of each CDR3. The D gene is left open where the match is weak. Size values are once, few and many counts, or a class for expanded clones, and some rows have none.

D	size	J	V	CDR3	DNA
NA	few	TRBJ1-5	TRBV9	CASSAGLNSNQPQHF	TGTGCCAGCAGCGCCGGACTCAATAGCAATCAGCCCCAGCATTTT
NA	few	TRBJ2-1	TRBV4-2	CASRTLGGSYNEQFF	TGTGCCAGCAGAACCCTTGGTGGTAGCTACAATGAGCAGTTCTTC
TRBD2	few	TRBJ2-2	TRBV7-7	CASSLGPLAGGGTGELFF	TGTGCTAGCAGCTTAGGTCCGTTAGCGGGAGGAGGAACCGGGGAGCTGTTTTTT
NA	NA	TRBJ2-7	TRBV5-6	CASSSSDNSFYEQYF	TGTGCCAGCAGCTCGTCGGACAATTCCTTCTACGAGCAGTACTTC
TRBD2	few	TRBJ2-1	TRBV18	CASSSLAGDDEQFF	TGTGCCAGCTCATCGCTAGCGGGAGATGATGAGCAGTTCTTC
TRBD2	NA	TRBJ2-3	TRBV5-1	CASSLVGGSTPDTQYF	TGCGCCAGCAGCTTGGTAGGCGGGAGTACGCCAGATACGCAGTATTTT
TRBD2	few	TRBJ2-2	TRBV28	CASSLGLANTGELFF	TGTGCCAGCAGCCTAGGACTAGCCAACACCGGGGAGCTGTTTTTT
NA	NA	TRBJ2-7	TRBV28	CASANPGSTYEQYF	TGTGCCAGCGCCAACCCGGGATCAACCTACGAGCAGTACTTC
TRBD2	few	TRBJ2-2	TRBV27	CASSLRSGLAKNTGELFF	TGTGCCAGCAGTTTACGGTCGGGACTAGCGAAGAACACCGGGGAGCTGTTTTTT
TRBD1	few	TRBJ2-3	TRBV4-1	CASSQDLWDRDTDTQYF	TGCGCCAGCAGCCAAGATCTCTGGGACAGGGATACAGATACGCAGTATTTT
NA	few	TRBJ1-4	TRBV2	CASSGDSSNEKLFF	TGTGCCAGCAGTGGCGACAGCTCTAATGAAAAACTGTTTTTT
NA	NA	TRBJ2-7	TRBV7-2	CASSYSTGTREQYF	TGTGCCAGCAGCTATAGTACAGGGACCCGCGAGCAGTACTTC
NA	NA	TRBJ2-7	TRBV19	CASSIEGYEQYF	TGTGCCAGTAGTATTGAGGGCTACGAGCAGTACTTC
TRBD1	few	TRBJ1-1	TRBV2	CASGRDRGLTEAFF	TGTGCCAGCGGGCGCGACAGGGGGCTTACTGAAGCTTTCTTT
TRBD2	NA	TRBJ2-1	TRBV6-6	CASRQAGLPNEQFF	TGTGCCAGCAGGCAAGCGGGGCTTCCCAATGAGCAGTTCTTC
NA	few	TRBJ2-3	TRBV9	CASSVDTGPDTQYF	TGTGCCAGCAGCGTAGATACGGGTCCGGATACGCAGTATTTT
TRBD2	NA	TRBJ2-5	TRBV18	CASSPGTRGETQYF	TGTGCCAGCTCCCCCGGGACTAGGGGCGAGACCCAGTACTTC
TRBD2	NA	TRBJ2-5	TRBV7-9	CASSLRLASAETQYF	TGTGCCAGCAGCTTAAGACTAGCGTCAGCAGAGACCCAGTACTTC
NA	few	TRBJ1-2	TRBV28	CASSLPGVYGYTF	TGTGCCAGCAGTTTACCAGGGGTCTATGGCTACACCTTC
TRBD2	NA	TRBJ2-1	TRBV6-1	CASSERGLAGVGYNEQFF	TGTGCCAGCAGTGAACGTGGACTAGCGGGAGTGGGATACAATGAGCAGTTCTTC
TRBD1	few	TRBJ2-6	TRBV7-3	CASSFRTGSSGANVLTF	TGTGCCAGCAGCTTCAGGACAGGTAGCTCTGGGGCCAACGTCCTGACTTTC
NA	few	TRBJ2-5	TRBV6-5	CASSLNLETQYF	TGTGCCAGCAGTCTAAACCTGGAGACCCAGTACTTC
NA	few	TRBJ2-1	TRBV19	CASSIRLAGGDSYNEQFF	TGTGCCAGTAGTATCAGGCTAGCAGGAGGTGACTCCTACAATGAGCAGTTCTTC
NA	NA	TRBJ1-1	TRBV19	CASSMDRRTEAFF	TGTGCCAGTAGTATGGACAGAAGGACTGAAGCTTTCTTT
NA	few	TRBJ1-2	TRBV10-3	CAISYSTVGSYGYTF	TGTGCCATCAGCTACTCGACCGTGGGGAGCTATGGCTACACCTTC
NA	NA	TRBJ2-5	TRBV9	CASSVVAAGETQYF	TGTGCCAGCAGCGTAGTAGCGGCAGGAGAGACCCAGTACTTC
TRBD1	NA	TRBJ1-1	TRBV9	CASSVEGGGYTEAFF	TGTGCCAGCAGCGTAGAAGGGGGCGGGTACACTGAAGCTTTCTTT
NA	few	TRBJ1-2	TRBV11-2	CASSLDPGGDRGYTF	TGTGCCAGCAGCTTAGACCCAGGAGGGGACCGGGGCTACACCTTC
TRBD1	few	TRBJ2-1	TRBV2	CASRTGQGSLYNEQFF	TGTGCCAGCAGGACTGGACAGGGGTCGCTGTACAATGAGCAGTTCTTC
NA	NA	TRBJ1-5	TRBV29-1	CSVADSLRQPQHF	TGCAGCGTAGCCGACAGCCTGCGACAGCCCCAGCATTTT
TRBD2	few	TRBJ2-1	TRBV4-3	CASSQNPGTSGGAYNEQFF	TGCGCCAGCAGCCAAAACCCCGGGACTAGCGGGGGTGCCTACAATGAGCAGTTCTTC
TRBD2	few	TRBJ2-1	TRBV7-2	CASSLERGGEQFF	TGTGCCAGCAGCTTAGAGCGGGGGGGTGAGCAGTTCTTC
TRBD1	few	TRBJ2-5	TRBV7-3	CASSTQGAETQYF	TGTGCCAGCAGCACTCAGGGGGCCGAGACCCAGTACTTC
TRBD2	NA	TRBJ2-7	TRBV5-4	CASSLLENRLAGNEQYF	TGTGCCAGCAGCTTGTTGGAGAACCGACTAGCTGGCAACGAGCAGTACTTC
TRBD1	NA	TRBJ2-5	TRBV11-2	CASSTHRGVRETQYF	TGTGCCAGCAGCACCCACAGGGGTGTGCGGGAGACCCAGTACTTC
NA	few	TRBJ2-1	TRBV4-2	CASSQGQGPTYNEQFF	TGTGCCAGCAGCCAAGGCCAGGGCCCGACCTACAATGAGCAGTTCTTC
TRBD2	NA	TRBJ2-1	TRBV9	CASSVGSSGRAGLSYNEQFF	TGTGCCAGCAGCGTAGGGTCTAGCGGGAGGGCCGGATTGTCCTACAATGAGCAGTTCTTC
NA	NA	TRBJ2-1	TRBV5-1	CASSLGQDHNEQFF	TGCGCCAGCAGCTTGGGACAGGACCACAATGAGCAGTTCTTC
TRBD1	NA	TRBJ1-5	TRBV29-1	CSVEDNQGEPQHF	TGCAGCGTTGAAGACAATCAGGGGGAGCCCCAGCATTTT
NA	NA	TRBJ1-1	TRBV5-6	CASSLERNTEAFF	TGTGCCAGCAGCCTAGAGAGGAACACTGAAGCTTTCTTT
NA	few	TRBJ2-5	TRBV29-1	CSVLTSHRETQYF	TGCAGCGTGCTGACTAGTCACAGAGAGACCCAGTACTTC
NA	few	TRBJ2-1	TRBV19	CASTSQNNEQFF	TGTGCCAGTACTTCACAGAACAATGAGCAGTTCTTC
NA	few	TRBJ1-1	TRBV2	CASSAEGSMNTEAFF	TGTGCCAGCAGTGCGGAGGGATCCATGAACACTGAAGCTTTCTTT
NA	NA	TRBJ2-1	TRBV30	CAWSVGREQFF	TGTGCCTGGAGTGTCGGCAGGGAGCAGTTCTTC
NA	few	TRBJ2-7	TRBV28	CASSFDRPYEQYF	TGTGCCAGCAGTTTTGACAGACCCTACGAGCAGTACTTC
TRBD1	NA	TRBJ2-5	TRBV9	CASSVGNGQGVPETQYF	TGTGCCAGCAGCGTAGGGAATGGACAGGGGGTCCCAGAGACCCAGTACTTC
NA	few	TRBJ1-5	TRBV27	CASSPDSGLYNQPQHF	TGTGCCAGCAGCCCGGACAGTGGATTATACAATCAGCCCCAGCATTTT
NA	few	TRBJ2-5	TRBV11-2	CASSLGVMMETQYF	TGTGCCAGCAGCTTAGGCGTTATGATGGAGACCCAGTACTTC
NA	few	TRBJ2-6	TRBV7-3	CASSEISGANVLTF	TGTGCCAGCAGTGAGATATCTGGGGCCAACGTCCTGACTTTC
TRBD1	NA	TRBJ2-3	TRBV15	CATQDRYTDTQYF	TGTGCCACCCAGGACAGGTACACAGATACGCAGTATTTT
NA	NA	TRBJ1-2	TRBV10-3	CAISDGTNYGYTF	TGTGCCATCAGTGACGGGACTAACTATGGCTACACCTTC
NA	many	TRBJ2-7	TRBV29-1	CSVVARTYEQYF	TGCAGCGTTGTGGCCAGGACCTACGAGCAGTACTTC
NA	NA	TRBJ1-1	TRBV19	CASSIPRGAMNTEAFF	TGTGCCAGTAGTATACCACGCGGGGCCATGAACACTGAAGCTTTCTTT
TRBD1	NA	TRBJ2-3	TRBV29-1	CSAVTGGATDTQYF	TGCAGCGCGGTAACAGGGGGCGCAACAGATACGCAGTATTTT
TRBD2	NA	TRBJ2-1	TRBV4-3	CASSLRPPGLAGVREQFF	TGCGCCAGCAGCCTTAGGCCCCCGGGACTAGCGGGAGTACGTGAGCAGTTCTTC